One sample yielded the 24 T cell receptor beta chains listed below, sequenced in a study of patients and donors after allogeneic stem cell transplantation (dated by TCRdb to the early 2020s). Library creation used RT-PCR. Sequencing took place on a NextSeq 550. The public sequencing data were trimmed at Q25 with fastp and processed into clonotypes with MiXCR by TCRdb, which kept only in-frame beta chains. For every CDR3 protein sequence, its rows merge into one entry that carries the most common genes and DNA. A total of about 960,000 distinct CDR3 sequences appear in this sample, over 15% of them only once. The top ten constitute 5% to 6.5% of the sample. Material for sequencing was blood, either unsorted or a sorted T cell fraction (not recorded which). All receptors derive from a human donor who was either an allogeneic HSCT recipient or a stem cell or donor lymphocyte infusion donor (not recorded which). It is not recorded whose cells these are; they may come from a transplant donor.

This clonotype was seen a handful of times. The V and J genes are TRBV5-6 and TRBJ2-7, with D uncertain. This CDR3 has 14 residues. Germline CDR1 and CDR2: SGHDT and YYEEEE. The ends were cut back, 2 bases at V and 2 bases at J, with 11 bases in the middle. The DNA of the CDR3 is TGTGCCAGCAGCTTTCTCAACCCTCCCTACGAGCAGTACTTC. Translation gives CASSFLNPPYEQYF.

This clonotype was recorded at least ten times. The CDR3 DNA reads TGCAGTGCTGGGAACCGGGACAGAAGCAATCAGCCCCAGCATTTT. This translates into CSAGNRDRSNQPQHF. The chain is built from TRBV20-1 and TRBJ1-5; 7 bases are a match to TRBD1. The CDR3 totals 15 residues. With V trimmed by 5 bases and J by 1 base, 8 bases remained unmatched. Germline V gene data show CDR1 as DFQATT and CDR2 as SNEGSKA (reference sequence).

Here the CDR3 DNA reads TGTGCCAGCAGCTTAGAGGGACTAGCGGTGAACACCGGGGAGCTGTTTTTT. Translation gives CASSLEGLAVNTGELFF. This rearrangement joins TRBV7-7 to TRBJ2-2, with 11 nucleotides matching TRBD2. V was clipped by 1 base and J by 1 base; unmatched bases: 2. Germline V gene data show CDR1 as SSHAT and CDR2 as FNYEAQ (reference sequence). This CDR3 has 17 amino acids.

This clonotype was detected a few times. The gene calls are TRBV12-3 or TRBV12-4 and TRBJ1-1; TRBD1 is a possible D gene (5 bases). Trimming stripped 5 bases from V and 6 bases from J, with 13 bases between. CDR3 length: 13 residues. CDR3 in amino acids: CASSGRGGAEAFF. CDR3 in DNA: TGTGCCAGCAGTGGGAGGGGAGGGGCTGAAGCTTTCTTT.

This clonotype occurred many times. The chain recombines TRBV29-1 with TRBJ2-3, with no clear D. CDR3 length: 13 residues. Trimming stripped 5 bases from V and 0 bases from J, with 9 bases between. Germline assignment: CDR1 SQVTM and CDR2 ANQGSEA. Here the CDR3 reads CSVRGSSTDTQYF. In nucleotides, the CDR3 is TGCAGCGTTCGTGGCAGTAGCACAGATACGCAGTATTTT.

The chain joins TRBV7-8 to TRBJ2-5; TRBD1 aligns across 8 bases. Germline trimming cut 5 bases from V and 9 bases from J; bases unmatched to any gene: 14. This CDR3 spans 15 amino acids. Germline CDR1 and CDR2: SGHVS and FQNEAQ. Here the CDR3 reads CASSPKQGDSTAQYF. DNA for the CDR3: TGTGCCAGCAGCCCAAAACAGGGGGATAGTACGGCCCAGTACTTC.

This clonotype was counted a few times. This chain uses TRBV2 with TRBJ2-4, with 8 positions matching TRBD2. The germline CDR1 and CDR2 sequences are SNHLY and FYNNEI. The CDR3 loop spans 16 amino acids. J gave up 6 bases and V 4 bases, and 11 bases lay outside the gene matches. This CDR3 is CASSAPMGLVRNIQYF. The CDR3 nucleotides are TGTGCCAGCAGTGCTCCCATGGGACTAGTCCGAAACATTCAGTACTTC.

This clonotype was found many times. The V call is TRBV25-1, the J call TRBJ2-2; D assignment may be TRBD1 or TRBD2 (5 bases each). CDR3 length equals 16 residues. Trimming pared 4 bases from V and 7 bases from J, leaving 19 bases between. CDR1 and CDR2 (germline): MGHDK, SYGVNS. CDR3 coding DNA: TGTGCCAGCAGTGCGAAAACCGGGGCGAAAGGCGGGGAGCTGTTTTTT. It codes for CASSAKTGAKGGELFF. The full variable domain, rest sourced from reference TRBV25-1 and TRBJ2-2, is EADIYQTPRYLVIGTGKKITLECSQTMGHDKMYWYQQDPGMELHLIHYSYGVNSTEKGDLSSESTVSRIRTEHFPLTLESARPSHTSQYLCASSAKTGAKGGELFFGEGSRLTVL.

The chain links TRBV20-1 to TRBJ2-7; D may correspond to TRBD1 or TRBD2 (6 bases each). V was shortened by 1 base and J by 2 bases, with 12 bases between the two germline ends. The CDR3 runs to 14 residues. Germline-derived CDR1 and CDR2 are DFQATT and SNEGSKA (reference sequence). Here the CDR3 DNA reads TGCAGTGCTAGAGGGGGGGACACCACCTACGAGCAGTACTTC. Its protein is CSARGGDTTYEQYF.

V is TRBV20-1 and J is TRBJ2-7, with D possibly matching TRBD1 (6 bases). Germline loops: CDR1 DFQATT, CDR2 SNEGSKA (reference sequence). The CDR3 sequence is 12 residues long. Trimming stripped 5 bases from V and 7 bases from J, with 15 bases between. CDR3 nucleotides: TGCAGTGCTTCAGACAGGACTCGAGAGCAGTACTTC. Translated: CSASDRTREQYF.

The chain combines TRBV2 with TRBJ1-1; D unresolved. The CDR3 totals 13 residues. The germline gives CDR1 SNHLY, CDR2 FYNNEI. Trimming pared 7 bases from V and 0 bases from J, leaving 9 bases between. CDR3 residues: CASNGNMNTEAFF. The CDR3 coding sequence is TGTGCCAGCAACGGGAACATGAACACTGAAGCTTTCTTT.

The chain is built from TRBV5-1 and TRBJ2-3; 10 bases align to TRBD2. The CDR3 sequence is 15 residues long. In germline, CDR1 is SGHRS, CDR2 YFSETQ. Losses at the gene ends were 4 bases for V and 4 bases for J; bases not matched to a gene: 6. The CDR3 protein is CASSTSGGDSDTQYF. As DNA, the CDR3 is TGCGCCAGCAGCACAAGCGGGGGGGATTCAGATACGCAGTATTTT. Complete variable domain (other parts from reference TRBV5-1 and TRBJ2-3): KAGVTQTPRYLIKTRGQQVTLSCSPISGHRSVSWYQQTPGQGLQFLFEYFSETQRNKGNFPGRFSGRQFSNSRSEMNVSTLELGDSALYLCASSTSGGDSDTQYFGPGTRLTVL.

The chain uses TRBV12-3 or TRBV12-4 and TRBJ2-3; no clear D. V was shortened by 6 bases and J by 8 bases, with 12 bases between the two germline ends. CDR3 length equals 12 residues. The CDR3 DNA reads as TGTGCCAGCAGCCTTAGCTACCCTACGCAGTATTTT. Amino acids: CASSLSYPTQYF.

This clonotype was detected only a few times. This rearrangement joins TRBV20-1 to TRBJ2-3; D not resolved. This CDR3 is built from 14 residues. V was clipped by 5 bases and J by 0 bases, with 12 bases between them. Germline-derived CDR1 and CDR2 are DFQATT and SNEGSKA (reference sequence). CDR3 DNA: TGCAGTGCTCCCCCGCGCACTAGCACAGATACGCAGTATTTT. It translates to CSAPPRTSTDTQYF.

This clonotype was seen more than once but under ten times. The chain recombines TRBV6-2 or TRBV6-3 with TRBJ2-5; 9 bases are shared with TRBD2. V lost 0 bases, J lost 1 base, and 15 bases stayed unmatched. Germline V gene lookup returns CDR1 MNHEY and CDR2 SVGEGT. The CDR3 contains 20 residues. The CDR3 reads CASSYSVTQRGALLQETQYF. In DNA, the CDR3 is TGTGCCAGCAGTTACTCGGTTACCCAGCGGGGGGCCCTACTCCAAGAGACCCAGTACTTC.

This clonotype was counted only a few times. The chain's CDR3 is CSARDSSGSYEQYF. CDR3 coding DNA: TGCAGTGCTAGAGATTCGAGCGGGTCCTACGAGCAGTACTTC. The chain links TRBV20-1 to TRBJ2-7; TRBD2 is a possible D gene (6 bases). The CDR3 is 14 residues long. Per germline, CDR1 DFQATT and CDR2 SNEGSKA (reference sequence). V lost 0 bases to trimming and J lost 1 base, with 10 bases between them.

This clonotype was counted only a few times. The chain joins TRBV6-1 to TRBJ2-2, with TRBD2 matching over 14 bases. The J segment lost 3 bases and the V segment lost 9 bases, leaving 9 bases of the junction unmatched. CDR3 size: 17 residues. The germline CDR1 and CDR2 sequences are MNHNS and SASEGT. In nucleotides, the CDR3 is TGTGCCAGTTACGGACTAGCGGGGGGCCGACACACCGGGGAGCTGTTTTTT. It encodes CASYGLAGGRHTGELFF.

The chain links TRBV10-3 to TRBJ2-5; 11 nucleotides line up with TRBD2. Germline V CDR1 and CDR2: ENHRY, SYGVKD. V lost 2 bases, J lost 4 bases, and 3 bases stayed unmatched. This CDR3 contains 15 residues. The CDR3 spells CAISEVAGGPETQYF. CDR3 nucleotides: TGTGCCATCAGTGAGGTAGCGGGGGGGCCAGAGACCCAGTACTTC.

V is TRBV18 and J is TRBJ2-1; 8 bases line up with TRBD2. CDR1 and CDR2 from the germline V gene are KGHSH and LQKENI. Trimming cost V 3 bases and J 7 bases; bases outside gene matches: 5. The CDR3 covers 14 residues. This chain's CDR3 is CASSPTGTRNEQFF. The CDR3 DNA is TGTGCCAGCTCACCGACGGGGACTAGGAATGAGCAGTTCTTC.

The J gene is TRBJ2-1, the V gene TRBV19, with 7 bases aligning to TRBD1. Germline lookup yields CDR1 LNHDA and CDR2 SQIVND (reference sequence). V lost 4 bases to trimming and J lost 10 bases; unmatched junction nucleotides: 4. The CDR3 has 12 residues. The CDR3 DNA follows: TGTGCCAGTAGTAATGGACAGGTCGAGCAGTTCTTC. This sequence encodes CASSNGQVEQFF.

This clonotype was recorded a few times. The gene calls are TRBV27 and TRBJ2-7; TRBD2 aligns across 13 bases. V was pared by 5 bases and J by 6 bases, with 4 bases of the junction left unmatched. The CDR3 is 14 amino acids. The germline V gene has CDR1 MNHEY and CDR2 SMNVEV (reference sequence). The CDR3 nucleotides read TGTGCCAGCAGTCCGACTAGCGGGAGGATCGAGCAGTACTTC. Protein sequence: CASSPTSGRIEQYF.

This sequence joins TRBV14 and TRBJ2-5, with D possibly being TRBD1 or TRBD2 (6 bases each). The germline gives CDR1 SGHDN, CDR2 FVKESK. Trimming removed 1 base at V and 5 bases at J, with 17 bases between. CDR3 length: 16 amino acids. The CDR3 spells CASSQGGTRAWETQYF. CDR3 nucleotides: TGTGCCAGCAGCCAAGGCGGGACAAGGGCCTGGGAGACCCAGTACTTC.

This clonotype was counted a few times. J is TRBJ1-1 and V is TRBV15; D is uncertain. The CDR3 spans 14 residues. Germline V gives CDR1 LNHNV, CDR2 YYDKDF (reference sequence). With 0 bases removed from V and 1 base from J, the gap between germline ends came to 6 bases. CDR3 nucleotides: TGTGCCACCAGCAGAGATCTGTGGAACACTGAAGCTTTCTTT. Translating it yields CATSRDLWNTEAFF.

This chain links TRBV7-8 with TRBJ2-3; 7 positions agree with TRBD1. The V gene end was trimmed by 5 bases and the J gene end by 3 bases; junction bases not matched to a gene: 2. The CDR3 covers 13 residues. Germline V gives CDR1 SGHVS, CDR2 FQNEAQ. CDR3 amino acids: CASSARGTDTQYF. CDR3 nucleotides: TGTGCCAGCAGCGCCAGGGGGACAGATACGCAGTATTTT. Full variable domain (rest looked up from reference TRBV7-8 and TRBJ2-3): GAGVSQSPRYKVAKRGQDVALRCDPISGHVSLFWYQQALGQGPEFLTYFQNEAQLDKSGLPSDRFFAERPEGSVSTLKIQRTQQEDSAVYLCASSARGTDTQYFGPGTRLTVL.